The T cell receptor (beta chain) described here comes from a study of blood T cell repertoires in COVID-19. In the study overall: Samples representing acute and convalescent COVID-19 were sourced from the United States, Italy and Spain.

Here immunoSEQ multiplex PCR was the method, and the copy in TCRdb shows in-frame clones only, minus some. The table shows about 100,000 clones, with 88% occurring only once. Germline V lookup: CDR1 SGHTA, CDR2 FQGTGA. Trimming took off 4 bases at V and 4 bases at J, with 10 bases between the two ends. The CDR3 length is 13 residues. Sequencing was done on a sample of peripheral blood. The J gene is TRBJ1-2, the V gene TRBV7-3, with a possible D match to TRBD1 (5 bases). The source is a man older than 75 with acute or convalescent COVID-19. The CDR3 protein is CASSYTGIYGYTF. CDR3 coding DNA: TGTGCCAGCAGCTACACAGGAATCTATGGCTACACCTTC.